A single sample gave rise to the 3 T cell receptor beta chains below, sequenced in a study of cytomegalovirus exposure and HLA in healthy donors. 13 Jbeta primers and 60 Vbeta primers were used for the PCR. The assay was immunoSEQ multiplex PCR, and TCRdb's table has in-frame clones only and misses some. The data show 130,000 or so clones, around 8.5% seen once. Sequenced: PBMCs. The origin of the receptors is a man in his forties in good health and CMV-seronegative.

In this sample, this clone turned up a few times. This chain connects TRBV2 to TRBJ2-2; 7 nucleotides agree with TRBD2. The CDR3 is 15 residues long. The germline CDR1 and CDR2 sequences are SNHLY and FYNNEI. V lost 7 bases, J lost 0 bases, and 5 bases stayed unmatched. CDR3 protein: CASIVGGANTGELFF. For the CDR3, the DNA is TGTGCCAGCATCGTGGGGGGGGCGAACACCGGGGAGCTGTTTTTT.

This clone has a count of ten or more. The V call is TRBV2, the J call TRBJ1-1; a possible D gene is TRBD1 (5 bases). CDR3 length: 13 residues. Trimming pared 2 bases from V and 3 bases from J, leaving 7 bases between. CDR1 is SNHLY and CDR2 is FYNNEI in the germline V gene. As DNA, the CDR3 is TGTGCCAGCAGTGAAAACAGGCACACTGAAGCTTTCTTT. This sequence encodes CASSENRHTEAFF.

The CDR3 spells CASSLLGLYTDTQYF. In DNA, the CDR3 is TGTGCCAGCAGCCTCCTGGGACTTTACACAGATACGCAGTATTTT. The rearrangement links TRBV9 to TRBJ2-3; tentative D call: TRBD2 (6 bases). CDR3 length: 15 residues. With 4 bases removed from V and 2 bases from J, the gap between germline ends came to 14 bases. Germline V gene sequence: CDR1 SGDLS, CDR2 YYNGEE.